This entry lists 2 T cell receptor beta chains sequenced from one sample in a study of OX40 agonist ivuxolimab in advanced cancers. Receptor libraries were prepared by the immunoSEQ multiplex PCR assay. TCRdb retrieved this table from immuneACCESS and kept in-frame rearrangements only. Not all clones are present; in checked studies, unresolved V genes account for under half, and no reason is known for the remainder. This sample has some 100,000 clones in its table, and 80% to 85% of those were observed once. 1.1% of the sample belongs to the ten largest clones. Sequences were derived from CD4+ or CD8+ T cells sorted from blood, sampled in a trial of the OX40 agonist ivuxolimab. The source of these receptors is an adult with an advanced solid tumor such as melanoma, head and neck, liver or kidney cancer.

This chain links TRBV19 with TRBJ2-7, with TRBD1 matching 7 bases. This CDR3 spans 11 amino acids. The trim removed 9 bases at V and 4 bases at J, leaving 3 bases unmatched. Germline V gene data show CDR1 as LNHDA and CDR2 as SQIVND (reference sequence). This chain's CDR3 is CASRDRYEQYV. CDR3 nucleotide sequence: TGTGCCAGCCGGGACAGATACGAGCAGTACGTC.

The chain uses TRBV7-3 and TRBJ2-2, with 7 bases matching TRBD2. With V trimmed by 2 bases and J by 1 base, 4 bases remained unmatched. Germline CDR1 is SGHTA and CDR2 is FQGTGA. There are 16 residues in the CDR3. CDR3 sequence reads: CASSLEASGNTGELFF. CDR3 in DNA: TGTGCCAGCAGCTTAGAGGCTAGCGGGAACACCGGGGAGCTGTTTTTT.